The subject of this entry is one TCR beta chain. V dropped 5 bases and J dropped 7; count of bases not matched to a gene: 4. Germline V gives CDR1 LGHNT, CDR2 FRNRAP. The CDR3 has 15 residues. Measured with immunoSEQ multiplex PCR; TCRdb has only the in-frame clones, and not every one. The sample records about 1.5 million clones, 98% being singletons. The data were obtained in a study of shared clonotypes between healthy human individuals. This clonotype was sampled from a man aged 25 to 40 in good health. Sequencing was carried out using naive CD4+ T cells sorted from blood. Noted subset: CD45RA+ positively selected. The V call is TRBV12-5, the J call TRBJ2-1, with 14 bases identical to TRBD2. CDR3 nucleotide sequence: TGTGCTAGTGGTCTGGGACTAGCGGGAGAAAATGAGCAGTTCTTC. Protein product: CASGLGLAGENEQFF. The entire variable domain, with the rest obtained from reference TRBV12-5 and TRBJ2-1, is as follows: DARVTQTPRHKVTEMGQEVTMRCQPILGHNTVFWYRQTMMQGLELLAYFRNRAPLDDSGMPKDRFSAEMPDATLATLKIQPSEPRDSAVYFCASGLGLAGENEQFFGPGTRLTVL.